This TCR beta chain was sequenced during a study of cytomegalovirus exposure and HLA in healthy donors. Overall study findings and caveats: Among the most significant clusters, several appeared linked to common viral pathogens in a later analysis. Roughly 170 TCR beta chains were listed as cytomegalovirus-associated. What TCR beta sequences reportedly achieved was accurate prediction of HLA-A and HLA-B alleles in most subjects.

A multiplex PCR was run with 60 Vbeta primers and 13 Jbeta primers. Produced via immunoSEQ multiplex PCR; TCRdb's table is partial and in-frame only. The repertoire has roughly 51,000 clones, around 80% of them found once; the top ten carry 2.5%. This CDR3 region has 16 residues. With 0 bases removed from V and 7 bases from J, the gap between germline ends came to 15 bases. Germline values: CDR1 LNHNV, CDR2 YYDKDF (reference sequence). A word on this clone: The target antigen is unknown.

Material: PBMCs. This rearrangement joins TRBV15 to TRBJ2-2; tentative D call: TRBD2 (6 bases). This receptor was identified in a boy aged 10-17 years in good health and CMV-seropositive. The CDR3 bases are TGTGCCACCAGCAGAGAACGAGGGGCCGGGAGCGGGGAGCTGTTTTTT. Amino acids: CATSRERGAGSGELFF.